Each of the 23 T cell receptor beta chains below was sequenced from the same sample in a study of T cells in tuberculosis. Time point here: new active TB diagnosis, blood taken before or within 7 days of starting treatment. Sequencing used immunoSEQ multiplex PCR; TCRdb keeps in-frame clones, though not all of them. The sample shows 20,000 to 25,000 clones, around 85% of them seen only once. The material was PBMCs, obtained at tuberculosis diagnosis. All receptors come from an adult with tuberculosis.

V usage is TRBV25-1 and J usage is TRBJ1-1; tentatively, D is TRBD1 (6 bases). CDR1 MGHDK and CDR2 SYGVNS come from the germline V gene. The CDR3 totals 15 residues. V dropped 4 bases and J dropped 3 bases, with 15 bases sitting between them. The CDR3 coding sequence is TGTGCCAGCAGTGGGGGGGGCAGGGGATACACTGAAGCTTTCTTT. Amino acids: CASSGGGRGYTEAFF.

The chain joins TRBV30 to TRBJ1-1, with D perhaps matching TRBD1 (6 bases). CDR3 length: 14 residues. CDR1 GTSNPN and CDR2 SVGIG come from the germline V gene (reference sequence). Trimming left V 2 bases short and J 5 bases short, with 15 bases between. The CDR3 sequence: CAWSSITGLTEAFF. DNA for the CDR3: TGTGCCTGGAGTTCAATCACAGGGCTTACTGAAGCTTTCTTT.

The chain uses TRBV5-1 and TRBJ2-7; 7 bases fit TRBD1. The V segment lost 0 bases and the J segment 4 bases; nucleotides outside the gene matches: 4. Germline loops: CDR1 SGHRS, CDR2 YFSETQ. The CDR3 contains 14 residues. This CDR3 is CASSLEQGIYEQYF. The DNA of the CDR3 is TGCGCCAGCAGCTTGGAACAGGGGATATACGAGCAGTACTTC.

V is TRBV5-1 and J is TRBJ2-1, with D possibly TRBD1 on 6 matching bases. V was pared by 0 bases and J by 0 bases, with 7 bases between. Germline CDR1 SGHRS, CDR2 YFSETQ. This CDR3 has 15 residues. CDR3 amino acids: CASSLEGGSYNEQFF. DNA of the CDR3: TGCGCCAGCAGCTTGGAAGGGGGCTCCTACAATGAGCAGTTCTTC.

V usage is TRBV2 and J usage is TRBJ1-2; 9 nucleotides agree with TRBD1. Germline V gene lookup returns CDR1 SNHLY and CDR2 FYNNEI. The CDR3 extends over 13 amino acids. The V and J ends lost 6 bases and 8 bases, in that order; junction bases with no gene match: 7. DNA for the CDR3: TGTGCCAGCAGCGTGAGGACAGGGGAAGGCTACACCTTC. It translates to CASSVRTGEGYTF.

The chain couples TRBV29-1 to TRBJ1-2, with D perhaps matching TRBD1 (6 bases). Germline assignment: CDR1 SQVTM and CDR2 ANQGSEA. This CDR3 spans 12 amino acids. V lost 7 bases and J 1 base, leaving 10 bases between the germline ends. The CDR3 spells CSGDRLNYGYTF. The CDR3 DNA sequence: TGCAGCGGAGACAGGCTTAACTATGGCTACACCTTC.

CDR3 in amino acids: CASSPRQGDINQPQHF. CDR3 DNA sequence: TGTGCCAGCTCACCACGACAGGGAGATATCAATCAGCCCCAGCATTTT. J is TRBJ1-5 and V is TRBV18; 7 bases match TRBD1. J was trimmed by 3 bases and V by 1 base; bases with no gene match: 6. Germline lookup yields CDR1 KGHSH and CDR2 LQKENI. The CDR3 totals 16 residues.

The chain carries TRBV11-2 and TRBJ1-5, with D perhaps TRBD1 (5 bases). In germline, CDR1 is SGHAT, CDR2 FQNNGV. V lost 1 base, J lost 7 bases, and 11 bases lay in between. The CDR3 length is 14 residues. This chain's CDR3 is CASSLGPGRQPQHF. Written as DNA, the CDR3 is TGTGCCAGCAGCTTAGGTCCAGGGCGACAGCCCCAGCATTTT.

The genes are TRBV5-1 and TRBJ2-1; the match to TRBD2 covers 10 bases. The CDR3 runs to 15 residues. Trimming removed 6 bases from V and 6 bases from J; junction bases left unmatched: 9. Germline CDR1 and CDR2: SGHRS and YFSETQ. CDR3 sequence (DNA): TGCGCCAGCACGGATCTAGCGGGGGTGACCAATGAGCAGTTCTTC. Its protein product is CASTDLAGVTNEQFF.

This clone was seen only once. The genes are TRBV7-9 and TRBJ2-2; tentative D call: TRBD1 (5 bases). Trimming pared 6 bases from V and 3 bases from J, leaving 23 bases between. From germline, CDR1 is SEHNR and CDR2 FQNEAQ (reference sequence). The CDR3 is 18 residues long. As DNA, the CDR3 is TGTGCCAGCAGGCCAGCCAGGGCGAGGTTGAAGGACACCGGGGAGCTGTTTTTT. As protein: CASRPARARLKDTGELFF.

This clone was seen only a few times. V is TRBV4-3 and J is TRBJ1-6; D unclear. The CDR3 loop spans 14 amino acids. The V end lost 0 bases, the J end lost 7 bases, and 7 bases lay between the germline ends. Germline assignment: CDR1 LGHNA and CDR2 YSLEER. The CDR3 DNA follows: TGCGCCAGCAGCCAAGATAACGGGAATTCACCCCTCCACTTT. This codes for CASSQDNGNSPLHF.

The chain combines TRBV6-5 with TRBJ2-1; a weak D match, TRBD2 (6 bases). The CDR3 sequence is 15 residues long. The germline gives CDR1 MNHEY, CDR2 SVGAGI. The V and J ends lost 0 bases and 4 bases respectively, with 10 bases between them. The chain's CDR3 is CASSYSTGDYNEQFF. CDR3 in DNA: TGTGCCAGCAGTTACTCGACGGGGGATTACAATGAGCAGTTCTTC.

J is TRBJ2-3 and V is TRBV9; no reliable D call. The V end was cut by 0 bases, the J end by 4 bases, with 6 bases between. Germline loops: CDR1 SGDLS, CDR2 YYNGEE. This CDR3 is 13 amino acids long. The CDR3: CASSVAEADTQYF. CDR3 in DNA: TGTGCCAGCAGCGTAGCAGAGGCAGATACGCAGTATTTT.

The chain couples TRBV5-1 to TRBJ1-1, with unresolved D. V was trimmed by 0 bases and J by 6 bases, leaving 9 bases between them. The CDR3 is made up of 13 amino acids. Germline-derived CDR1 and CDR2 are SGHRS and YFSETQ. The CDR3 region has the DNA TGCGCCAGCAGCTTGGGAGGAAAGGCTGAAGCTTTCTTT. Translated, it gives CASSLGGKAEAFF.

The J gene is TRBJ2-3, the V gene TRBV7-8; tentatively, D is TRBD2 (5 bases). V lost 6 bases and J 0 bases, leaving 10 bases between the germline ends. The CDR3 contains 14 residues. CDR1 SGHVS and CDR2 FQNEAQ come from the germline V gene. The DNA for the CDR3 is TGTGCCAGCAGGCCAGCGGAGAGCACAGATACGCAGTATTTT. This gives the protein CASRPAESTDTQYF.

The CDR3 nucleotides are TGTGCCAGTAGTATAGACGGGTTAGATCAGCCCCAGCATTTT. Translated, it gives CASSIDGLDQPQHF. The chain joins TRBV19 to TRBJ1-5; no definite D call. V lost 0 bases and J lost 5, with 8 bases in between. The CDR3 is 14 residues long. CDR1 and CDR2 from the germline V gene are LNHDA and SQIVND (reference sequence). Complete variable domain (other parts from reference TRBV19 and TRBJ1-5): DGGITQSPKYLFRKEGQNVTLSCEQNLNHDAMYWYRQDPGQGLRLIYYSQIVNDFQKGDIAEGYSVSREKKESFPLTVTSAQKNPTAFYLCASSIDGLDQPQHFGDGTRLSIL.

This chain connects TRBV5-1 to TRBJ1-2, with TRBD1 matching over 8 bases. The CDR3 is made up of 18 amino acids. J gave up 6 bases and V 1 base, and 17 bases lay outside the gene matches. In germline, CDR1 is SGHRS, CDR2 YFSETQ. In nucleotides, the CDR3 is TGCGCCAGCAGCTTGCAGGGGGCACCGGACAGGGAAGGGGATGGCTACACCTTC. As protein: CASSLQGAPDREGDGYTF.

This clone has just a few counts. The CDR3: CASSFLQAEEQYF. CDR3 nucleotide sequence: TGCGCCAGCAGCTTTCTGCAGGCAGAGGAGCAGTACTTC. This chain joins TRBV5-1 and TRBJ2-7; D unresolved. Deletions cut 2 bases from V and 7 bases from J, with 13 bases between. The germline CDR1 and CDR2 sequences are SGHRS and YFSETQ. This CDR3 has 13 residues.

The rearrangement joins TRBV30 to TRBJ1-1; D is possibly TRBD1 (5 bases). The CDR3 has 12 amino acids. V lost 0 bases to trimming and J lost 3 bases, with 5 bases between them. Germline CDR1 GTSNPN, CDR2 SVGIG (reference sequence). In DNA, the CDR3 is TGTGCCTGGAGTGTAGGGGACACTGAAGCTTTCTTT. Translating it yields CAWSVGDTEAFF.

The chain uses TRBV5-1 and TRBJ2-7; D not certain. Trimming pared 2 bases from V and 7 bases from J, leaving 7 bases between. This CDR3 is built from 11 residues. The V gene's germline CDR1 is SGHRS and CDR2 YFSETQ. Written as DNA, the CDR3 is TGCGCCAGCAGCTTTCGAGAGGAGCAGTACTTC. Its protein product is CASSFREEQYF. The variable domain in full, with the rest retrieved from reference TRBV5-1 and TRBJ2-7, is KAGVTQTPRYLIKTRGQQVTLSCSPISGHRSVSWYQQTPGQGLQFLFEYFSETQRNKGNFPGRFSGRQFSNSRSEMNVSTLELGDSALYLCASSFREEQYFGPGTRLTVT.

The V and J genes are TRBV10-3 and TRBJ1-1, with TRBD1 matching 10 bases. V shed 7 bases and J 4 bases; nucleotides not matched to a gene: 6. Per germline, CDR1 ENHRY and CDR2 SYGVKD. The CDR3 runs 14 residues. Here the CDR3 reads CAIIKGQGSTEAFF. CDR3 nucleotides: TGTGCCATCATTAAGGGACAGGGGAGCACTGAAGCTTTCTTT.

The chain uses TRBV5-4 and TRBJ2-2, with D possibly matching TRBD1 (5 bases). From germline, CDR1 is SGHNT and CDR2 YYREEE (reference sequence). V was cut by 1 base and J by 1 base, with 8 bases left in between. This CDR3 is built from 15 residues. CDR3 loop: CASSLLGENTGELFF. CDR3 DNA sequence: TGTGCCAGCAGCTTGTTAGGGGAGAACACCGGGGAGCTGTTTTTT.

The V gene is TRBV7-9, the J gene TRBJ2-7; no clear D. Per the germline V gene, CDR1 is SEHNR and CDR2 is FQNEAQ (reference sequence). The CDR3 is made up of 13 amino acids. V was shortened by 0 bases and J by 5 bases, with 8 bases between the two germline ends. CDR3 DNA: TGTGCCAGCAGCTTAGCAAATCTTGACGAGCAGTACTTC. Amino acid sequence: CASSLANLDEQYF.